The 25 T cell receptor beta chains below were found in one sample sequenced in a study of OX40 agonist ivuxolimab in advanced cancers. Data came from immunoSEQ multiplex PCR; TCRdb stores just in-frame clones and leaves some out. The table shows about 77,000 clones, with 80% to 95% occurring only once. The input for sequencing was CD4+ or CD8+ T cells sorted from blood, taken in a trial of the OX40 agonist ivuxolimab. The receptor set was obtained from an adult with an advanced solid tumor such as melanoma, head and neck, liver or kidney cancer.

The chain carries TRBV29-1 and TRBJ2-1, with D perhaps matching TRBD2 (5 bases). This CDR3 is 13 amino acids long. Trimming pared 4 bases from V and 0 bases from J, leaving 7 bases between. From germline, CDR1 is SQVTM and CDR2 ANQGSEA. The CDR3 reads CSVARDSYNEQFF. CDR3 DNA: TGCAGCGTTGCTCGGGACTCCTACAATGAGCAGTTCTTC.

V gene TRBV14 combines with J gene TRBJ2-7, with TRBD1 identical over 8 bases. With V trimmed by 0 bases and J by 10 bases, 5 bases remained unmatched. The CDR3 is made up of 13 amino acids. Germline V lookup: CDR1 SGHDN, CDR2 FVKESK. The CDR3 bases are TGTGCCAGCAGCCAAGATCAGGGGACAGGCCAGTACTTC. Amino acids: CASSQDQGTGQYF. The full variable domain, with the rest looked up from reference TRBV14 and TRBJ2-7, is EAGVTQFPSHSVIEKGQTVTLRCDPISGHDNLYWYRRVMGKEIKFLLHFVKESKQDESGMPNNRFLAERTGGTYSTLKVQPAELEDSGVYFCASSQDQGTGQYFGPGTRLTVT.

CDR3 sequence: CSVWGQGGKRDTEAFF. CDR3 DNA sequence: TGCAGCGTATGGGGTCAAGGGGGAAAGAGGGACACTGAAGCTTTCTTT. The chain combines TRBV29-1 with TRBJ1-1; TRBD1 might be the D (6 bases). The CDR3 sequence is 16 residues long. The germline CDR1 and CDR2 sequences are SQVTM and ANQGSEA. Trimming cost V 6 bases and J 3 bases, with 23 bases left between them. The full variable domain, with the rest looked up from reference TRBV29-1 and TRBJ1-1, is SAVISQKPSRDICQRGTSLTIQCQVDSQVTMMFWYRQQPGQSLTLIATANQGSEATYESGFVIDKFPISRPNLTFSTLTVSNMSPEDSSIYLCSVWGQGGKRDTEAFFGQGTRLTVV.

CDR3 sequence: CASSARGAGGSHEQYF. CDR3 DNA sequence: TGTGCCAGCAGCGCCCGGGGGGCAGGGGGTTCCCACGAGCAGTACTTC. This sequence joins TRBV11-3 and TRBJ2-7; D may match TRBD1 or TRBD2 (7 bases each). The V and J ends lost 5 bases and 5 bases respectively, with 22 bases between them. Germline V lookup: CDR1 SGHNT, CDR2 YENEEA. The CDR3 is made up of 16 amino acids. Drawing the rest from reference TRBV11-3 and TRBJ2-7, the complete variable domain is EAGVVQSPRYKIIEKKQPVAFWCNPISGHNTLYWYLQNLGQGPELLIRYENEEAVDDSQLPKDRFSAERLKGVDSTLKIQPAELGDSAVYLCASSARGAGGSHEQYFGPGTRLTVT.

The rearrangement links TRBV11-3 to TRBJ2-5, with D possibly called TRBD1 or TRBD2 (5 bases each). CDR3 length: 15 residues. Deletions cut 5 bases from V and 5 bases from J, with 18 bases between. CDR1 is SGHNT and CDR2 is YENEEA in the germline V gene. The CDR3 DNA is TGTGCCAGCAGCCCACCCGGGACCGGACGGGAGACCCAGTACTTC. Translating gives CASSPPGTGRETQYF.

The CDR3 nucleotides read TGTGCCACCGGAGGCGCGGACACTGAAGCTTTCTTT. It codes for CATGGADTEAFF. The rearrangement uses TRBV10-3 and TRBJ1-1; D not resolved. Germline CDR1 and CDR2: ENHRY and SYGVKD. The CDR3 loop spans 12 amino acids. V gave up 10 bases and J gave up 3 bases, with 12 bases separating them.

The rearrangement uses TRBV7-2 and TRBJ2-3, with D uncertain. The CDR3 runs to 14 residues. V was trimmed by 0 bases and J by 4 bases, leaving 8 bases between them. Germline V lookup: CDR1 SGHTA, CDR2 FQGNSA. This CDR3 reads CASSLAASSDTQYF. DNA of the CDR3: TGTGCCAGCAGCTTAGCTGCGTCTTCAGATACGCAGTATTTT.

The chain uses TRBV28 and TRBJ2-1; 7 nucleotides agree with TRBD1. Germline V gives CDR1 MDHEN, CDR2 SYDVKM. The length of the CDR3 is 15 residues. Unmatched junction bases numbered 8, after V lost 6 bases and J lost 3 bases. The CDR3 region has the DNA TGTGCCAGCAGGCCGACAGGGAAGGGCTACAATGAGCAGTTCTTC. It translates to CASRPTGKGYNEQFF.

This clone was observed a few times. The gene calls are TRBV29-1 and TRBJ2-1; D unclear. Germline V CDR1 and CDR2: SQVTM, ANQGSEA. CDR3 length: 12 residues. V was cut by 5 bases and J by 6 bases, with 11 bases left in between. The CDR3 is CSVRPSANEQFF. The DNA for the CDR3 is TGCAGCGTTCGACCATCCGCCAATGAGCAGTTCTTC.

This sequence joins TRBV5-1 and TRBJ1-1; D not certain. The germline V and J ends were trimmed by 4 bases and 1 base, with 8 bases remaining between them. The germline CDR1 and CDR2 sequences are SGHRS and YFSETQ. The CDR3 covers 13 residues. DNA for the CDR3: TGCGCCAGCAGCCCCAATTCGAACACTGAAGCTTTCTTT. This gives the protein CASSPNSNTEAFF.

This clone was seen only once. The chain has TRBV5-5 and TRBJ2-5, with 8 bases identical to TRBD2. With 6 bases clipped from V and 1 base from J, the junction kept 5 bases outside the gene matches. Per germline, CDR1 SGHKS and CDR2 YYEKEE (reference sequence). There are 14 residues in the CDR3. The CDR3 nucleotides read TGTGCCAGCACCATCGGGGGGGGCCAAGAGACCCAGTACTTC. It translates to CASTIGGGQETQYF.

This chain joins TRBV7-9 and TRBJ2-5; D is uncertain. The V gene lost 0 bases and the J gene lost 4 bases, with 6 bases spanning the gap. CDR3 length: 13 amino acids. Germline CDR1 SEHNR, CDR2 FQNEAQ (reference sequence). The CDR3 DNA sequence: TGTGCCAGCAGCTTAGCTCCTTCAGAGACCCAGTACTTC. It encodes CASSLAPSETQYF.

V is TRBV5-1 and J is TRBJ1-2; the match to TRBD1 covers 8 bases. This CDR3 is 14 amino acids long. CDR1 is SGHRS and CDR2 is YFSETQ in the germline V gene. V lost 7 bases, J lost 7 bases, and 12 bases stayed unmatched. The CDR3 spells CASGRSDRVAGYTF. The DNA of the CDR3 is TGCGCCAGCGGACGTTCGGACAGGGTGGCTGGCTACACCTTC.

The chain employs TRBV7-2 and TRBJ2-1; a weak D match, TRBD2 (6 bases). The V gene lost 8 bases and the J gene lost 0 bases, with 14 bases spanning the gap. Germline loops: CDR1 SGHTA, CDR2 FQGNSA. The CDR3 loop spans 15 amino acids. Here the CDR3 DNA reads TGTGCCAGCCATGCGGGGCCAAGCTCCTACAATGAGCAGTTCTTC. This gives the protein CASHAGPSSYNEQFF.

The chain has TRBV2 and TRBJ2-3, with D uncertain. Germline V gene sequence: CDR1 SNHLY, CDR2 FYNNEI. The CDR3 spans 12 residues. The ends were cut back, 6 bases at V and 0 bases at J, with 4 bases in the middle. The CDR3 nucleotides read TGTGCCAGCAGCGTCAGCACAGATACGCAGTATTTT. Translated: CASSVSTDTQYF.

The CDR3: CSAPTGTRQFF. The DNA of the CDR3 is TGCAGTGCCCCTACCGGGACTAGGCAATTCTTC. The gene calls are TRBV20-1 and TRBJ2-1, with 8 bases aligning to TRBD2. CDR3 length: 11 residues. The junction had 11 bases not matched to a gene; V was cut back by 6 bases and J by 16 bases. Germline V lookup: CDR1 DFQATT, CDR2 SNEGSKA (reference sequence).

The chain joins TRBV4-2 to TRBJ2-7; 12 positions agree with TRBD2. Trimming at V came to 5 bases and at J to 0 bases, leaving 11 bases not matched to a gene. The CDR3 length is 18 residues. Looked up from germline, CDR1 is LGHNA and CDR2 is YNFKEQ. In DNA, the CDR3 is TGTGCCAGCAGCATAAGAAGGACTAGCGGGAAGAGCTCCTACGAGCAGTACTTC. This gives the protein CASSIRRTSGKSSYEQYF.

The chain recombines TRBV7-9 with TRBJ1-5; D gene uncertain. V lost 5 bases and J lost 7, with 12 bases in between. The CDR3 loop spans 13 amino acids. Germline assignment: CDR1 SEHNR and CDR2 FQNEAQ (reference sequence). The CDR3, as DNA: TGTGCCAGCAGCCCCGGAGGTAGGCAGCCCCAGCATTTT. Its protein is CASSPGGRQPQHF.

V and J are TRBV5-4 and TRBJ2-3; D gene uncertain. Germline V gives CDR1 SGHNT, CDR2 YYREEE (reference sequence). This CDR3 is built from 15 residues. The V gene lost 2 bases and the J gene lost 0 bases, with 10 bases spanning the gap. CDR3 loop: CASSFGLQSTDTQYF. The CDR3 bases are TGTGCCAGCAGCTTCGGCTTGCAAAGCACAGATACGCAGTATTTT.

This clone is a singleton in its sample. This chain uses TRBV5-6 with TRBJ1-4, with TRBD1 matching over 11 bases. With V trimmed by 2 bases and J by 10 bases, 7 bases remained unmatched. CDR3 length equals 15 residues. Looked up from germline, CDR1 is SGHDT and CDR2 is YYEEEE. The CDR3 here is CASSFQGTGGAKLFF. In DNA, the CDR3 is TGTGCCAGCAGCTTTCAAGGGACAGGGGGTGCAAAACTGTTTTTT.

This rearrangement joins TRBV7-2 to TRBJ2-5; 7 nucleotides agree with TRBD2. Trimming removed 2 bases from V and 4 bases from J; junction bases left unmatched: 7. Germline assignment: CDR1 SGHTA and CDR2 FQGNSA. CDR3 length: 15 amino acids. CDR3 protein: CASSLSGGPAETQYF. Written as DNA, the CDR3 is TGTGCCAGCAGCTTATCGGGGGGACCGGCAGAGACCCAGTACTTC.

The J gene is TRBJ1-5, the V gene TRBV5-1, with 10 bases identical to TRBD1. CDR1 and CDR2 from the germline V gene are SGHRS and YFSETQ. The trim removed 2 bases at V and 4 bases at J, leaving 6 bases unmatched. The CDR3 extends over 16 amino acids. The DNA of the CDR3 is TGCGCCAGCAGCTTAGACAGGGGGCCTGTGAATCAGCCCCAGCATTTT. Amino acids: CASSLDRGPVNQPQHF.

The rearrangement joins TRBV6-6 to TRBJ1-5; 9 bases are a match to TRBD1. The germline V gene encodes CDR1 MNHNY and CDR2 SVGAGI (reference sequence). The length of the CDR3 is 13 residues. After removal of 6 bases from V and 6 bases from J, the junction contained 3 bases not matched to a gene. The CDR3 protein is CASSKDRGQPQHF. The CDR3 nucleotides are TGTGCCAGCAGCAAGGACAGGGGTCAGCCCCAGCATTTT.

The chain couples TRBV28 to TRBJ1-2; D gene ambiguous. The CDR3 loop spans 11 amino acids. Between the trimmed V and J ends, which lost 10 bases and 2 bases, there was a span of 8 bases. CDR1 is MDHEN and CDR2 is SYDVKM in the germline V gene. This chain's CDR3 is CATLWNYGYTF. The CDR3 region has the DNA TGTGCCACCCTGTGGAACTATGGCTACACCTTC.

This chain uses TRBV5-6 with TRBJ2-5; no clear D gene. CDR3 length equals 14 residues. V shed 0 bases and J shed 5 bases, with 11 bases lying between them. The germline V gene encodes CDR1 SGHDT and CDR2 YYEEEE. The CDR3 protein is CASSLVGASETQYF. The CDR3 DNA reads TGTGCCAGCAGCTTGGTTGGAGCTTCGGAGACCCAGTACTTC.